The rows below give T cell receptor beta chains drawn from one sample of a study of T-cell memory formation after mild COVID-19. TCRdb passed the 5' RACE reads through MiXCR, listing each CDR3 protein once. Here the sample spans approximately 570,000 distinct CDR3 sequences, under 20% being singletons. Sequencing input: PBMCs or a T cell subset sorted from them (not recorded which). These receptors all stem from an adult woman who had mild COVID-19 (a few samples of this study predate the infection). Cell type and time point are not known. CDR3s include the opening cysteine and the closing phenylalanine or tryptophan. Fields, in order: clone size, J gene, V gene, D gene, CDR3 protein, CDR3 DNA. D genes are given only for firm matches. The size of a clone is reported for some rows only, either as once, few or many, or as a class for expanded clones.

size: NA
J: TRBJ1-2
V: TRBV7-8
D: TRBD1
CDR3: CASSERDRGRWIYGYTF
DNA: TGTGCCAGCAGCGAACGGGACAGGGGACGCTGGATCTATGGCTACACCTTC

size: few
J: TRBJ2-6
V: TRBV5-1
D: NA
CDR3: CASQMRSSGANVLTF
DNA: TGCGCCAGCCAGATGAGGAGCTCTGGGGCCAACGTCCTGACTTTC

size: NA
J: TRBJ2-3
V: TRBV12-3/TRBV12-4
D: TRBD2
CDR3: CASSLGGLATTTDTQYF
DNA: TGTGCCAGCAGTTTAGGTGGACTAGCGACGACCACAGATACGCAGTATTTT

size: NA
J: TRBJ2-3
V: TRBV5-4
D: NA
CDR3: CASSRRGGAPDTQYF
DNA: TGTGCCAGCAGCCGGAGAGGGGGGGCACCAGATACGCAGTATTTT

size: once
J: TRBJ1-4
V: TRBV28
D: NA
CDR3: CASSSVGLGTNEKLFF
DNA: TGTGCCAGCAGTTCGGTCGGTTTGGGGACTAATGAAAAACTGTTTTTT

size: NA
J: TRBJ2-7
V: TRBV13
D: TRBD1
CDR3: CASSTRDRGLEQYF
DNA: TGTGCCAGCAGCACCCGGGACAGGGGGCTAGAGCAGTACTTC

size: NA
J: TRBJ2-1
V: TRBV5-1
D: TRBD2
CDR3: CASNSGTTYNEQFF
DNA: TGCGCCAGCAATAGCGGGACTACCTACAATGAGCAGTTCTTC

size: many
J: TRBJ1-1
V: TRBV7-2
D: NA
CDR3: CASSRGAPTEAFF
DNA: TGTGCCAGCAGCCGGGGGGCGCCGACTGAAGCTTTCTTT

size: few
J: TRBJ1-3
V: TRBV4-1
D: NA
CDR3: CASSQESARKAGNTIYF
DNA: TGCGCCAGCAGCCAAGAATCGGCAAGGAAGGCTGGAAACACCATATATTTT

size: few
J: TRBJ1-2
V: TRBV6-5
D: NA
CDR3: CASSSSGGYTF
DNA: TGTGCCAGCAGTTCAAGTGGAGGCTACACCTTC

size: NA
J: TRBJ2-5
V: TRBV7-9
D: TRBD2
CDR3: CASSSGLAGGGRETQYF
DNA: TGTGCCAGCAGCTCGGGACTAGCGGGAGGGGGACGAGAGACCCAGTACTTC

size: NA
J: TRBJ2-1
V: TRBV6-5
D: TRBD2
CDR3: CASLGTSSNGLNEQFF
DNA: TGTGCCAGCCTGGGGACTAGCTCAAACGGGCTCAATGAGCAGTTCTTC

size: few
J: TRBJ2-3
V: TRBV7-6
D: NA
CDR3: CASSLAPSQPLPLGTDTQYF
DNA: TGTGCCAGCAGCTTAGCCCCTAGCCAACCCCTCCCCTTGGGCACAGATACGCAGTATTTT

size: few
J: TRBJ2-1
V: TRBV7-9
D: NA
CDR3: CASSRYPGLAAYNEQFF
DNA: TGTGCCAGCAGCCGCTACCCGGGGCTAGCAGCCTACAATGAGCAGTTCTTC

size: few
J: TRBJ2-1
V: TRBV29-1
D: TRBD1
CDR3: CSVVWADRGLF
DNA: TGCAGCGTTGTCTGGGCGGACAGGGGTCTCTTC

size: NA
J: TRBJ2-1
V: TRBV15
D: NA
CDR3: CATSRGIGGAATEQFF
DNA: TGTGCCACCAGCAGAGGAATAGGGGGGGCTGCGACTGAGCAGTTCTTC

size: NA
J: TRBJ2-5
V: TRBV24-1
D: NA
CDR3: CATSTGSLGETQYF
DNA: TGTGCCACCAGCACAGGTTCTCTAGGGGAGACCCAGTACTTC

size: many
J: TRBJ2-5
V: TRBV7-2
D: NA
CDR3: CASSQTEETQYF
DNA: TGTGCCAGCAGCCAGACAGAAGAGACCCAGTACTTC

size: few
J: TRBJ1-2
V: TRBV2
D: NA
CDR3: CASSGGERGYGYTF
DNA: TGTGCCAGCAGTGGAGGGGAACGGGGCTATGGCTACACCTTC

size: NA
J: TRBJ2-2
V: TRBV12-3/TRBV12-4
D: NA
CDR3: CASSFNGGTGELFF
DNA: TGTGCCAGCAGTTTTAACGGGGGCACCGGGGAGCTGTTTTTT

size: NA
J: TRBJ1-1
V: TRBV3-1
D: TRBD1
CDR3: CASSPQGRTTEAFF
DNA: TGTGCCAGCAGCCCACAGGGGAGAACCACTGAAGCTTTCTTT

size: NA
J: TRBJ1-5
V: TRBV12-3/TRBV12-4
D: NA
CDR3: CASSLEARSNQPQHF
DNA: TGTGCCAGCAGTTTAGAGGCACGTAGCAATCAGCCCCAGCATTTT

size: many
J: TRBJ2-1
V: TRBV11-1
D: TRBD2
CDR3: CASSLGDYHNEQFF
DNA: TGTGCCAGCAGCTTAGGGGACTACCACAATGAGCAGTTCTTC

size: few
J: TRBJ2-3
V: TRBV7-2
D: TRBD2
CDR3: CASSLQAGGPPDTQYF
DNA: TGTGCCAGCAGCTTACAAGCGGGAGGGCCACCAGATACGCAGTATTTT

size: NA
J: TRBJ2-2
V: TRBV7-8
D: NA
CDR3: CASSLFSPRRVSFTGELFF
DNA: TGTGCCAGCAGCTTATTCTCCCCCCGGAGGGTCTCGTTCACCGGGGAGCTGTTTTTT

size: NA
J: TRBJ2-1
V: TRBV7-2
D: NA
CDR3: CASSRMGFYNEQFF
DNA: TGTGCCAGCAGCCGTATGGGGTTCTACAATGAGCAGTTCTTC

size: many
J: TRBJ2-7
V: TRBV7-3
D: NA
CDR3: CASSLPQVYEQYF
DNA: TGTGCCAGCAGCTTACCTCAGGTATACGAGCAGTACTTC

size: once
J: TRBJ2-7
V: TRBV5-1
D: TRBD2
CDR3: CAIGAGLVYNEQYF
DNA: TGCGCCATAGGAGCGGGACTAGTATACAACGAGCAGTACTTC

size: NA
J: TRBJ2-5
V: TRBV6-2/TRBV6-3
D: TRBD1
CDR3: CASSYSHLGTGNQETQYF
DNA: TGTGCCAGCAGTTACTCGCATTTGGGGACAGGGAACCAAGAGACCCAGTACTTC

size: few
J: TRBJ2-1
V: TRBV12-3/TRBV12-4
D: TRBD1
CDR3: CASSSSAGGLYNEQFF
DNA: TGTGCCAGCAGCTCATCGGCAGGGGGCTTATACAATGAGCAGTTCTTC

size: NA
J: TRBJ1-6
V: TRBV7-9
D: TRBD1
CDR3: CASSNLGTGDNSPLHF
DNA: TGTGCCAGCAGCAACTTGGGGACAGGGGATAATTCACCCCTCCACTTT

size: NA
J: TRBJ2-2
V: TRBV7-8
D: NA
CDR3: CASSFRRGYTGELFF
DNA: TGTGCCAGCAGCTTCCGCAGGGGTTACACCGGGGAGCTGTTTTTT

size: NA
J: TRBJ2-2
V: TRBV6-4
D: NA
CDR3: CASSVAPGTGELFF
DNA: TGTGCCAGCAGTGTGGCACCAGGGACCGGGGAGCTGTTTTTT

size: NA
J: TRBJ2-7
V: TRBV3-1
D: NA
CDR3: CASSGSVPYEQYF
DNA: TGTGCCAGCAGCGGGAGTGTACCCTACGAGCAGTACTTC

size: NA
J: TRBJ1-3
V: TRBV4-1
D: NA
CDR3: CASSQDGSILSGNTIYF
DNA: TGCGCCAGCAGCCAAGACGGGAGCATTCTCTCTGGAAACACCATATATTTT

size: few
J: TRBJ1-2
V: TRBV27
D: TRBD1
CDR3: CASRTTGKYGYTF
DNA: TGTGCCAGCAGAACGACAGGGAAGTATGGCTACACCTTC

size: few
J: TRBJ2-7
V: TRBV9
D: NA
CDR3: CASSPRDQYYEQYF
DNA: TGTGCCAGCAGCCCTCGGGACCAATACTACGAGCAGTACTTC

size: few
J: TRBJ2-6
V: TRBV7-8
D: NA
CDR3: CASSPRLPPVSSGANVLTF
DNA: TGTGCCAGCAGCCCACGCCTCCCTCCGGTATCCTCTGGGGCCAACGTCCTGACTTTC

size: NA
J: TRBJ2-7
V: TRBV6-5
D: TRBD1
CDR3: CASSPGTGGDEQYF
DNA: TGTGCCAGCAGTCCAGGGACAGGGGGCGACGAGCAGTACTTC

size: few
J: TRBJ1-5
V: TRBV7-2
D: NA
CDR3: CASSLAHQDNQPQHF
DNA: TGTGCCAGCAGCTTAGCGCATCAGGATAATCAGCCCCAGCATTTT

size: few
J: TRBJ2-1
V: TRBV11-3
D: NA
CDR3: CASSQPGGGEHNEQFF
DNA: TGTGCCAGCAGCCAACCAGGTGGGGGAGAGCACAATGAGCAGTTCTTC

size: few
J: TRBJ2-1
V: TRBV24-1
D: NA
CDR3: CATSVAGDYNEQFF
DNA: TGTGCCACCAGTGTTGCGGGTGACTACAATGAGCAGTTCTTC

size: many
J: TRBJ2-1
V: TRBV7-6
D: NA
CDR3: CASRPDSYNEQFF
DNA: TGTGCCAGCAGACCTGACAGTTACAATGAGCAGTTCTTC

size: few
J: TRBJ2-1
V: TRBV12-3/TRBV12-4
D: NA
CDR3: CASSHSSSYNEQFF
DNA: TGTGCCAGCAGCCACAGCAGCTCCTACAATGAGCAGTTCTTC